The following is a T cell receptor (beta chain) sequence with its context. Its cognate antigen has yet to be identified. No base quality information exists; no much larger clone differs at one position. This sample was included in a study of cytomegalovirus exposure and HLA in healthy donors (TCRdb year 2017). Some background on the complete study: According to a later analysis, one platform produced both the roughly 120 validation repertoires and the approximately 660 repertoires of the first cohort. The study combined high-throughput TCR immunosequencing, statistical association of individual TCRs with disease status, and machine learning to predict cytomegalovirus infection status. In addition to the first cohort of about 650 subjects, a separate validation cohort of under 150 different subjects was used. The study aimed to test whether signatures of past pathogen exposure could be identified by cataloging public T cell receptors.

The library was generated by the immunoSEQ multiplex PCR assay. The original methods were these. A statistical classification framework was built to diagnose cytomegalovirus status from the catalog of TCR beta chain sequences. The table comes from immuneACCESS by way of TCRdb, which keeps in-frame sequences with V and J called. Part of the clones is missing from these tables; in studies checked, under half for an unresolved V gene and the rest for unknown reasons. The DNA gave D and trimming, while V, J and clone size come from that table. For this sample there are 50,000 to 65,000 clones; roughly nine tenths appear just once. The ten largest clonotypes hold 7.5% to 9.5% of the sample. Overall results and qualifications from the work: The classifier was reported to diagnose cytomegalovirus status with high specificity and sensitivity in both the original cohort and the validation cohort. In vitro tests confirmed that a few of the cytomegalovirus-associated TCR beta chains recognize cytomegalovirus antigens. The validation cohort had no HLA typing available for a later analysis, so co-occurrence within that cohort was assessed over all 120 or so repertoires. Subsequent analysis determined that TCRs grouped into clusters in the first cohort also showed a tendency toward co-occurrence across the approximately 120 validation repertoires, and approximately 94% of cluster scores exceeded 0. Most TCR sequences were seen in very few donors, while some public TCRs were found in many individuals. According to the authors, the approach could potentially be generalized to other disease states and immunological phenotypes. The study gave a list of under 200 TCR beta chains associated with cytomegalovirus.

Donors formed part of the validation cohort, which comprised 120 or so subjects and was distinct from the first cohort of 666 subjects. Sequences LGHNT (CDR1) and FRNRAP (CDR2) are obtained from the germline V gene. V and J lose 1 base and 1 base, and a span of 19 bases separates them. The CDR3 runs 18 amino acids, cysteine and phenylalanine included. Only the CDR3 part of the read is kept: 54 bases, read in frame from the first base. The sequenced sample consisted of PBMCs. The V and J genes are TRBV12-5 and TRBJ1-2, with TRBD1 as a weak D call on 5 bases. This clonotype originated in a woman aged 18-30 years in good health and CMV-seropositive. The CDR3 reads CASGLADSRYDLNYGYTF. Read as DNA, the sequence is TGTGCTAGTGGTTTGGCCGACAGCAGGTACGATCTTAACTATGGCTACACCTTC.